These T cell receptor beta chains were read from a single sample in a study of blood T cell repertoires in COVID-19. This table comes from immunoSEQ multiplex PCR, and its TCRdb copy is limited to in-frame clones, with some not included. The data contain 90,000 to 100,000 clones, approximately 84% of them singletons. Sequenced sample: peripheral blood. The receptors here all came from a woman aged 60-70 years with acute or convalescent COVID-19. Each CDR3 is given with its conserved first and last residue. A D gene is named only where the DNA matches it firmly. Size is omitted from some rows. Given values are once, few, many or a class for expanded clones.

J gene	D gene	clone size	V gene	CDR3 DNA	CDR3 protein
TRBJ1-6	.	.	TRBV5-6	TGTGCCAGCAGCTTGATCCAGGGGAACTATGGTTCACCCCTCCACTTT	CASSLIQGNYGSPLHF
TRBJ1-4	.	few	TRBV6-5	TGTGCCACAACAGGGTCGGCTAATGAAAAACTGTTTTTT	CATTGSANEKLFF
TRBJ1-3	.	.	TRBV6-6	TGTGCCAGCAGCCTGGACTGGTCCTACTCTGGAAACACCATATATTTT	CASSLDWSYSGNTIYF
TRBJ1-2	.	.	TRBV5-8	TGTGCCAGCAGCTTGGGACAAATAACTTATGGCTACACCTTC	CASSLGQITYGYTF
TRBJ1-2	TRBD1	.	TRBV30	TGTGCCTGGACGACAGGGAACTATGGCTACACCTTC	CAWTTGNYGYTF
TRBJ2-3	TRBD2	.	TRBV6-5	TGTGCCAGCAGTTCCCTAGCGGGACGCACAGATACGCAGTATTTT	CASSSLAGRTDTQYF
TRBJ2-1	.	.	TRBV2	TGTGCCAGCGGGGGACTTTACAATGAGCAGTTCTTC	CASGGLYNEQFF
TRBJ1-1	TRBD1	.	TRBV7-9	TGTGCCAGCAGCTCGGGACAGGGGAACACTGAAGCTTTCTTT	CASSSGQGNTEAFF
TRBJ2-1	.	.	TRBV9	TGTGCCAGCAGCTCCCCTCTCCAGGACATCTACAATGAGCAGTTCTTC	CASSSPLQDIYNEQFF
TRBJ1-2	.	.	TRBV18	TGTGCCAGCTCACCCGCGACAGGAATACCAATCGGCTACACCTTC	CASSPATGIPIGYTF
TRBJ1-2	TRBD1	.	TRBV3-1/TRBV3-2	TGTGCCAGCAGCCAAGCCAAACAGGGGGTCTATGGCTACACCTTC	CASSQAKQGVYGYTF
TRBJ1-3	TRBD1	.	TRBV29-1	TGCAGCGTTGTTGAGGGGGCCGTCGGAAACACCATATATTTT	CSVVEGAVGNTIYF
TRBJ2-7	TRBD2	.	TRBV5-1	TGCGCCAGCAGCCCGGCCGGGAGGGTCGAGCAGTACTTC	CASSPAGRVEQYF
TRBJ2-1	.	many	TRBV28	TGTGCCAGCAGCCAACCGGGGGACTATGAGCAGTTCTTC	CASSQPGDYEQFF
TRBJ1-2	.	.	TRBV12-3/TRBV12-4	TGTGCCACCCTCCGGGGGAGAGGCTACACCTTC	CATLRGRGYTF
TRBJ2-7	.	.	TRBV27	TGTGCCAGCAGTCCGACCTTCGACAGAACCTACGAGCAGTACTTC	CASSPTFDRTYEQYF
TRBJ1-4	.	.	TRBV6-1	TGTGCCAGCAGTGAAGGATGGGGCTTTGTTGAAAAACTGTTTTTT	CASSEGWGFVEKLFF